The 15 T cell receptor beta chains below all came from one sample that was sequenced in a study of blood T cell repertoires in COVID-19. Some clones are missing from TCRdb's copy, which holds only in-frame ones; the method was immunoSEQ multiplex PCR. The repertoire has 200,000 to 250,000 clones, approximately 90% of them found once; the top ten carry more than 2.5%. Input material: PBMCs or T cells enriched from blood (not recorded which). Receptors originate from a woman aged 25 to 39 who had recovered from COVID-19.

The table lists this clone with a few counts. The chain's CDR3 is CASTIRGTGELFF. In DNA form, the CDR3 reads TGTGCCAGTACTATCCGCGGGACCGGGGAGCTGTTTTTT. The gene calls are TRBV19 and TRBJ2-2, with D possibly being TRBD2 (5 bases). Trimming removed 7 bases from V and 5 bases from J, with 11 bases in between. Germline loops: CDR1 LNHDA, CDR2 SQIVND (reference sequence). The CDR3 consists of 13 residues. Filled out from reference TRBV19 and TRBJ2-2, the complete variable domain reads DGGITQSPKYLFRKEGQNVTLSCEQNLNHDAMYWYRQDPGQGLRLIYYSQIVNDFQKGDIAEGYSVSREKKESFPLTVTSAQKNPTAFYLCASTIRGTGELFFGEGSRLTVL.

V is TRBV7-3 and J is TRBJ1-6; 8 bases agree with TRBD1. This CDR3 comprises 16 residues. Germline V gene data show CDR1 as SGHTA and CDR2 as FQGTGA. V was pared by 4 bases and J by 10 bases, with 12 bases of the junction left unmatched. Here the CDR3 DNA reads TGTGCCAGCAGCTCCGTCGGACAGGGTGGGGGATCACCCCTCCACTTT. It codes for CASSSVGQGGGSPLHF.

The chain has TRBV7-3 and TRBJ2-1; the match to TRBD2 covers 9 bases. The germline V gene encodes CDR1 SGHTA and CDR2 FQGTGA. The V and J ends lost 6 bases and 9 bases, in that order; junction bases with no gene match: 12. CDR3 length: 15 residues. CDR3 sequence (DNA): TGTGCCAGCAGGCGCGAGGCTAGCGGGGCGAGTGAGCAGTTCTTC. It specifies CASRREASGASEQFF.

The genes are TRBV19 and TRBJ1-5; D may be TRBD1 (5 bases). The CDR3 spans 15 residues. Trimming removed 1 base from V and 5 bases from J, with 12 bases in between. CDR1 and CDR2 from the germline V gene are LNHDA and SQIVND (reference sequence). CDR3 coding DNA: TGTGCCAGTAGTATAGGCCCAGGGACTTATCAGCCCCAGCATTTT. Its translation: CASSIGPGTYQPQHF.

The chain joins TRBV27 to TRBJ1-1; D possibly corresponds to TRBD1 (6 bases). Trimming took off 3 bases at V and 7 bases at J, with 15 bases between the two ends. The CDR3 extends over 14 amino acids. Germline V gene data show CDR1 as MNHEY and CDR2 as SMNVEV (reference sequence). CDR3 sequence: CASSFSGQLYEAFF. The CDR3 DNA reads as TGTGCCAGCAGTTTCTCCGGACAGCTATATGAAGCTTTCTTT.

This clone was counted once. This sequence joins TRBV6-5 and TRBJ2-7; 7 bases are a match to TRBD2. V was pared by 0 bases and J by 4 bases, with 6 bases of the junction left unmatched. The CDR3 consists of 15 residues. Germline loops: CDR1 MNHEY, CDR2 SVGAGI. CDR3 residues: CASSYSPREGYEQYF. The CDR3 DNA sequence: TGTGCCAGCAGTTACTCTCCCAGGGAGGGGTACGAGCAGTACTTC.

The chain recombines TRBV6-5 with TRBJ2-3, with 10 nucleotides matching TRBD2. CDR1 and CDR2 from the germline V gene are MNHEY and SVGAGI. Unmatched junction bases numbered 4, after V lost 7 bases and J lost 0 bases. The CDR3 runs 15 residues. Here the CDR3 DNA reads TGTGCCAGCACTAGCGGGGGTTCTAGCACAGATACGCAGTATTTT. This sequence encodes CASTSGGSSTDTQYF.

The V and J genes are TRBV24-1 and TRBJ2-1; 7 bases match TRBD2. V trimming: 2 bases; J trimming: 5 bases; junction bases outside the gene matches: 11. The CDR3 has 17 amino acids. Germline V lookup: CDR1 KGHDR, CDR2 SFDVKD. The CDR3 DNA reads as TGTGCCACCAGTGATTCCTCAATCTGGGGGGGAGACAATGAGCAGTTCTTC. Residues: CATSDSSIWGGDNEQFF.

The V and J genes are TRBV4-3 and TRBJ1-2; the D gene is possibly TRBD1 (6 bases). Germline CDR1 and CDR2: LGHNA and YSLEER. The ends were cut back, 2 bases at V and 2 bases at J, with 12 bases in the middle. CDR3 size: 15 residues. CDR3 residues: CASSQSGGANYGYTF. The CDR3 nucleotides read TGCGCCAGCAGCCAAAGCGGGGGCGCGAACTATGGCTACACCTTC.

The chain recombines TRBV23-1 with TRBJ1-1, with D possibly matching TRBD1 (6 bases). TRBV23-1 is reported as an ORF; its role is uncertain. There are 17 residues in the CDR3. The ends were cut back, 3 bases at V and 1 base at J, with 18 bases in the middle. The CDR3 loop is CASSQSTRGGRNTEAFF. DNA for the CDR3: TGCGCCAGCAGTCAGTCAACCCGAGGGGGTCGGAACACTGAAGCTTTCTTT.

The chain is built from TRBV11-2 and TRBJ2-3, with 7 bases matching TRBD2. V was clipped by 5 bases and J by 2 bases; unmatched bases: 10. The CDR3 sequence is 16 residues long. Per germline, CDR1 SGHAT and CDR2 FQNNGV. The CDR3, as DNA: TGTGCCAGCAGCAAACCCACGGGGGGATCCACAGATACGCAGTATTTT. Translating gives CASSKPTGGSTDTQYF.

The V and J genes are TRBV7-2 and TRBJ2-5, with 9 bases fitting TRBD2. The length of the CDR3 is 15 residues. The J segment lost 2 bases and the V segment lost 1 base, leaving 2 bases of the junction unmatched. CDR1 SGHTA and CDR2 FQGNSA come from the germline V gene. The CDR3, as DNA: TGTGCCAGCAGCTTAGAGGGACTAGCTCAAGAGACCCAGTACTTC. It is translated as CASSLEGLAQETQYF. Complete variable domain (other parts from reference TRBV7-2 and TRBJ2-5): GAGVSQSPSNKVTEKGKDVELRCDPISGHTALYWYRQSLGQGLEFLIYFQGNSAPDKSGLPSDRFSAERTGGSVSTLTIQRTQQEDSAVYLCASSLEGLAQETQYFGPGTRLLVL.

V gene TRBV11-2 combines with J gene TRBJ2-3; 9 positions match TRBD1. CDR3 length: 15 amino acids. CDR1 is SGHAT, CDR2 FQNNGV, per germline. V gave up 5 bases and J gave up 3 bases; unmatched junction bases: 6. CDR3 amino acids: CASSRTGTGTDTQYF. The CDR3 DNA is TGTGCCAGCAGCAGAACCGGGACAGGGACAGATACGCAGTATTTT.

The chain uses TRBV4-2 and TRBJ2-7, with 14 nucleotides matching TRBD2. The trim removed 4 bases at V and 4 bases at J, leaving 12 bases unmatched. There are 18 residues in the CDR3. Germline-derived CDR1 and CDR2 are LGHNA and YNFKEQ. The CDR3 reads CASSPQQTSGGAQYEQYF. The CDR3 DNA reads as TGTGCCAGCAGCCCCCAGCAGACTAGCGGGGGGGCTCAATACGAGCAGTACTTC.

The chain combines TRBV27 with TRBJ1-5; no clear D gene. Deletions cut 1 base from V and 0 bases from J, with 13 bases between. This CDR3 is 17 amino acids long. Germline V gene sequence: CDR1 MNHEY, CDR2 SMNVEV (reference sequence). CDR3 loop: CASSLFSPGNSNQPQHF. The DNA for the CDR3 is TGTGCCAGCAGTTTATTTTCCCCGGGAAATAGCAATCAGCCCCAGCATTTT.